This T cell receptor beta chain emerged from a study of T cells after yellow fever vaccination (dated by TCRdb to 2018 to 2020). Some background on the complete study: The SMART-Seq v4 Ultra Low Input RNA kit was used to prepare libraries from fractions with low cell numbers. Bulk TCR alpha and beta repertoires were sequenced longitudinally to track T-cell clones before and after primary and booster YFV17D yellow fever vaccination. Two healthy male donors, one aged 18 to 29 and one aged 30 to 40 years, made up the cohort. Blood was collected at multiple timepoints before and after primary and secondary immunization, and bulk PBMC replicates and cell subsets were isolated. The paper as a whole reports these results and caveats: Computational filtering was needed because FACS-sorted repertoires could contain abundant contaminating clonotypes from the bulk population. Most clones expanded after primary vaccination (approximately 95% of CD4 and 88% of CD8) were re-detected after the booster, suggesting that broad memory maintenance occurred. A small fraction of clonotypes appeared in both the CD4 and CD8 compartments, likely as a result of convergent recombination. The secondary T-cell response was weaker than the primary response but faster, peaking on day 5 instead of day 15. Only a couple of donors were included in the study, so the extent to which the findings can be generalized is limited.

Interpreted using the paper, the treatment or condition label stands for: live attenuated yellow fever vaccine strain. At each blood-draw timepoint, two biological replicates of bulk PBMCs were collected. A standard Ficoll-Paque protocol was used to isolate PBMCs from peripheral blood. TriZol was used to extract RNA from bulk PBMCs, CD4 and CD8 fractions, and dextramer-positive and dextramer-negative fractions. TCR cDNA was made using 5'RACE template switching, a step that added a universal primer site and unique molecular identifiers. cDNA synthesis was primed from both the TCR alpha and TCR beta constant segments. Library amplification involved two PCR steps, and the second step added sample barcodes and sequencing adapters. Sequencing of the libraries was done on either Illumina HiSeq 2500 (2x100 bp) or NovaSeq (2x150 bp). In the source study's methods: Demultiplexing of reads and collapsing into UMI consensus sequences were performed with MIGEC, and V(D)J alignment was carried out with MiXCR. Using edgeR on replicate PBMC samples, clonotypes were called vaccine-responding if FDR was below 0.01 and the log2 fold change was above 5 up to day 15. Each bulk clonotype received a CD4 or CD8 identity based on whether the sequenced CD4 or CD8 repertoire contained that clonotype at higher abundance. The public reads were reprocessed in TCRdb via fastp at Q25 and MiXCR, keeping in-frame beta chains. Duplicate CDR3 protein sequences are folded into a single record with the most common DNA and genes. The V and J calls and clone size come from TCRdb's table, not from the authors' own analysis. The sample table holds 450,000 to 650,000 distinct CDR3 sequences, of which roughly 22% were seen once. The ten largest account for roughly a sixth of the sample.

As regards this clonotype: This receptor's antigen is unknown. Per-base qualities were not stored, and no clone one base away is much larger.

The CDR3 numbers 14 residues from cysteine through phenylalanine. Of the read, only the CDR3 DNA is kept; its 42 bases are in frame from base 1. In the germline V gene, CDR1 corresponds to SQVTM and CDR2 to ANQGSEA. Trimming costs V 4 bases and J 6 bases, and their ends lie 16 bases apart. This receptor was taken from a man aged 18 to 30 who received the YFV17D yellow fever vaccine. The chain joins TRBV29-1 to TRBJ2-1, with a weak D call of TRBD1 (5 bases match). The sample in question was PBMCs, obtained about 20 days after the first yellow fever vaccination. The CDR3 here reads CSVVDSNGANEQFF. The sequence in DNA is TGCAGCGTTGTAGACTCTAATGGGGCCAATGAGCAGTTCTTC.